Here is one T cell receptor beta chain with its context. Its target is not known. The V and J ends lost 1 base and 4 bases respectively, with 14 bases between them. From germline, CDR1 is SGHRS and CDR2 YFSETQ. The CDR3 extends over 15 amino acids. These data are taken from a study of cytomegalovirus exposure and HLA in healthy donors. Findings of the study overall: Whilst most TCR sequences proved rare, a subset of public TCRs occurred across many donors.

A multiplex PCR was run with 60 Vbeta primers and 13 Jbeta primers. Data came from immunoSEQ multiplex PCR; TCRdb stores just in-frame clones and leaves some out. There are some 130,000 clones in the sample, with just under 2% held by the top ten. The receptor's source is a woman aged 55 to 70 in good health and CMV-seronegative. The chain employs TRBV5-1 and TRBJ1-1, with D possibly matching TRBD1 (6 bases). Sequenced: PBMCs. CDR3 region: CASSLRGGVVTEAFF. The CDR3 DNA reads as TGCGCCAGCAGCTTGAGGGGGGGCGTTGTCACTGAAGCTTTCTTT.